These T cell receptor beta chains were read from a single sample in a study of OX40 agonist ivuxolimab in advanced cancers. Assay: immunoSEQ multiplex PCR; the TCRdb copy retains only in-frame clones and omits some. The sample lists about 18,000 clones, around 86% occurring once. Sequenced material: CD4+ or CD8+ T cells sorted from blood, taken in a trial of the OX40 agonist ivuxolimab. Receptors were obtained from an adult with an advanced solid tumor such as melanoma, head and neck, liver or kidney cancer. The conserved cysteine and the conserved F or W are not part of the CDR3 here.

TRBV14	TRBJ2-1	ASSLLYSGEQF
TRBV4-1	TRBJ2-1	ASSQVTGGTYNEQF
TRBV6-1	TRBJ1-2	ASSGDRSYGYT
TRBV6-5	TRBJ2-5	ASSYRISGAEKTQY
TRBV25-1	TRBJ2-3	ASSDFGSGTDTQY
TRBV9	TRBJ1-1	ASSVAVGDRVTEAF
TRBV7-9	TRBJ2-1	ASSLAGGPSNEQF
TRBV27	TRBJ1-3	ASSSTGYIGNTIY
TRBV7-8	TRBJ1-1	ASSSGGANTEAF
TRBV7-3	TRBJ2-1	ASSLGAGYNNEQF
TRBV19	TRBJ2-7	ASSIGSGSRDEQY
TRBV7-6	TRBJ2-1	ASSLVGGLAGGAEQF
TRBV28	TRBJ1-5	ASSPYLGSNQPQH
TRBV19	TRBJ1-2	ASSTPKPGTGSGYT
TRBV2	TRBJ2-7	ASTVGREPYEQY
TRBV5-6	TRBJ2-3	ASSLLSGGTLGTDTQY
TRBV30	TRBJ2-7	AWSTGPYEQY
TRBV5-6	TRBJ2-7	ASSLSDEQY
TRBV9	TRBJ1-4	ASSASGTANEKLF
TRBV25-1	TRBJ1-4	ASSDGTGVREKLF
TRBV11-2	TRBJ1-2	ASSLGWGANYGYT
TRBV7-9	TRBJ1-3	ASSYPPGTGSGNTIY
TRBV5-6	TRBJ2-7	ASSFPMYYEQY
TRBV4-1	TRBJ2-3	ASSQGVLAGVGDTQY
TRBV19	TRBJ2-3	ASSPQDGHLTDTQY
TRBV27	TRBJ2-7	ASSWNRESYEQY
TRBV9	TRBJ2-2	ASSLGNTGELF
TRBV4-3	TRBJ2-7	ASSQYSGPYEQY
TRBV6-5	TRBJ2-1	ASRQGRSEQF
TRBV5-6	TRBJ2-7	ASSLVETSGYEQY
TRBV23-1	TRBJ1-1	ASSQSRTGGGFGVNTEAF
TRBV4-1	TRBJ2-1	ASSRGGNEQF
TRBV11-3	TRBJ2-3	ASSLAGEGDTQY
TRBV19	TRBJ2-7	ASSIGGLSANEQY
TRBV28	TRBJ2-5	ASVAVAGQETQY
TRBV13	TRBJ2-1	ASSLGQLFDKEQF
TRBV28	TRBJ1-4	ASSLTATNEKLF